The T cell receptor beta chain described here comes from a study of T cells after yellow fever vaccination. Study-level findings and limits: Reappearing after the booster were most of the clones from primary vaccination (about 95% CD4, roughly 86% CD8).

TCRdb reprocessed the 5' RACE reads with MiXCR, giving one entry per CDR3 protein. Of about 45,000 distinct CDR3 sequences in the sample, approximately 6.3% were seen once. Per the germline V gene, CDR1 is KGHSH and CDR2 is LQKENI. V lost 0 bases, J lost 0 bases, and 7 bases stayed unmatched. This CDR3 spans 19 amino acids. The rearrangement uses TRBV18 and TRBJ2-7; TRBD2 matches 14 bases. The clonotype originates from a man aged 30-40 years who received the YFV17D yellow fever vaccine. The input for sequencing was CD8+ T cells not binding an NS4B(214-222) dextramer, sorted from PBMCs, taken 45 days after the yellow fever booster vaccination. CDR3 in amino acids: CASSPPGLAGVGSSYEQYF. The CDR3 DNA reads TGTGCCAGCTCACCACCGGGACTAGCGGGAGTAGGCAGCTCCTACGAGCAGTACTTC. The entire variable domain, with the rest obtained from reference TRBV18 and TRBJ2-7, is as follows: NAGVMQNPRHLVRRRGQEARLRCSPMKGHSHVYWYRQLPEEGLKFMVYLQKENIIDESGMPKERFSAEFPKEGPSILRIQQVVRGDSAAYFCASSPPGLAGVGSSYEQYFGPGTRLTVT.